One sample yielded the 29 T cell receptor beta chains listed below, sequenced in a study of T cell changes during pregnancy in multiple sclerosis. Libraries were prepared by immunoSEQ multiplex PCR; TCRdb keeps only in-frame clonotypes and omits some of them. The profile shows about 92,000 clones, 92% of them singletons. The input for sequencing was peripheral blood, taken in the first trimester of pregnancy. All receptors come from a female donor with multiple sclerosis, enrolled in a pregnancy study.

The V gene is TRBV18, the J gene TRBJ2-1; TRBD1 agrees at 8 bases. CDR1 is KGHSH, CDR2 LQKENI, per germline. This CDR3 comprises 18 residues. J was trimmed by 5 bases and V by 3 bases; bases with no gene match: 15. CDR3 DNA sequence: TGTGCCAGCTCACCCGGACAGGGACATCAGTACGGCGACAATGAGCAGTTCTTC. It codes for CASSPGQGHQYGDNEQFF.

The chain couples TRBV5-1 to TRBJ2-1; D remains unclear. This CDR3 is built from 19 residues. V gave up 2 bases and J gave up 5 bases, with 26 bases separating them. In germline, CDR1 is SGHRS, CDR2 YFSETQ. In nucleotides, the CDR3 is TGCGCCAGCAGCTTCGTTCCACTACCTGTCCCCCCCAAAGACAATGAGCAGTTCTTC. Amino acids: CASSFVPLPVPPKDNEQFF.

The rearrangement links TRBV4-2 to TRBJ2-3, with 8 bases that match TRBD2. The germline gives CDR1 LGHNA, CDR2 YNFKEQ. The CDR3 runs to 18 residues. V gave up 4 bases and J gave up 2 bases; unmatched junction bases: 14. CDR3 nucleotide sequence: TGTGCCAGCAGCCCAGGGAGGGCCCGGCGGGAGGACACAGATACGCAGTATTTT. Translation gives CASSPGRARREDTDTQYF.

In nucleotides, the CDR3 is TGTGCCAGCAGCTTGATAGCGGGAGGGAACTACAATGAGCAGTTCTTC. Amino acids: CASSLIAGGNYNEQFF. V and J are TRBV7-9 and TRBJ2-1, with 11 positions matching TRBD2. Germline V gives CDR1 SEHNR, CDR2 FQNEAQ (reference sequence). V lost 3 bases, J lost 3 bases, and 4 bases stayed unmatched. The CDR3 sequence is 16 residues long.

The chain joins TRBV2 to TRBJ2-1, with TRBD2 identical over 10 bases. This CDR3 contains 14 residues. Germline CDR1 and CDR2: SNHLY and FYNNEI. The trim removed 7 bases at V and 2 bases at J, leaving 2 bases unmatched. CDR3 DNA sequence: TGTGCCAGCATAAGCGGGGGGGCCTACAATGAGCAGTTCTTC. Protein product: CASISGGAYNEQFF.

This chain uses TRBV5-1 with TRBJ2-7; 10 bases match TRBD2. J gave up 4 bases and V 4 bases, and 8 bases lay outside the gene matches. The CDR3 runs to 15 residues. Germline CDR1 and CDR2: SGHRS and YFSETQ. The CDR3 DNA sequence: TGCGCCAGCAGCCCAGCTAGCGGGAGCGGGTACGAGCAGTACTTC. Protein sequence: CASSPASGSGYEQYF.

CDR3 coding DNA: TGTGCCAGCAGTTACAACCCGGACACCCTAACCTACGAGCAGTACTTC. This encodes CASSYNPDTLTYEQYF. The chain has TRBV5-4 and TRBJ2-7, with a tentative D call TRBD1 (5 bases). Looked up from germline, CDR1 is SGHNT and CDR2 is YYREEE (reference sequence). V was shortened by 5 bases and J by 2 bases, with 20 bases between the two germline ends. The CDR3 contains 16 residues.

The rearrangement links TRBV16 to TRBJ1-1; TRBD1 aligns across 8 bases. In germline, CDR1 is KGHSY, CDR2 FQNENV. J was trimmed by 3 bases and V by 1 base; bases with no gene match: 4. The CDR3 runs 15 residues. The CDR3 loop reads CASSQWTGLDTEAFF. In nucleotides, the CDR3 is TGTGCCAGCAGCCAATGGACAGGGTTGGACACTGAAGCTTTCTTT.

The genes are TRBV10-1 and TRBJ2-2; possible D gene TRBD2, 6 bases. The CDR3 is 14 residues long. Trimming stripped 2 bases from V and 7 bases from J, with 11 bases between. CDR1 and CDR2 (germline): WNHNN, SYGVQD (reference sequence). CDR3 sequence: CASSETSSGGELFF. The CDR3 nucleotides read TGCGCCAGCAGTGAGACTAGCTCGGGCGGGGAGCTGTTTTTT.

The rearrangement joins TRBV11-2 to TRBJ2-7; 11 bases match TRBD1. CDR1 and CDR2 from the germline V gene are SGHAT and FQNNGV. The V gene end was trimmed by 6 bases and the J gene end by 2 bases; junction bases not matched to a gene: 6. This CDR3 region has 15 residues. CDR3 nucleotide sequence: TGTGCCAGCAGACGTGGACAGGGGGCCACCTACGAGCAGTACTTC. It specifies CASRRGQGATYEQYF.

The chain carries TRBV5-6 and TRBJ2-7; 8 bases agree with TRBD1. CDR1 and CDR2 from the germline V gene are SGHDT and YYEEEE. With 0 bases clipped from V and 1 base from J, the junction kept 6 bases outside the gene matches. The CDR3 contains 16 residues. CDR3 sequence: CASSLVRGRRSYEQYF. Here the CDR3 DNA reads TGTGCCAGCAGCTTGGTCAGGGGGCGCAGGTCCTACGAGCAGTACTTC. The complete variable domain, with remaining parts taken from reference TRBV5-6 and TRBJ2-7, reads DAGVTQSPTHLIKTRGQQVTLRCSPKSGHDTVSWYQQALGQGPQFIFQYYEEEERQRGNFPDRFSGHQFPNYSSELNVNALLLGDSALYLCASSLVRGRRSYEQYFGPGTRLTVT.

The gene calls are TRBV11-3 and TRBJ2-2; 7 bases are a match to TRBD2. The V segment lost 0 bases and the J segment 3 bases; nucleotides outside the gene matches: 4. The CDR3 is made up of 16 amino acids. Germline values: CDR1 SGHNT, CDR2 YENEEA. CDR3 nucleotides: TGTGCCAGCAGCTTAGATGCAGGGAGGGACACCGGGGAGCTGTTTTTT. Translated: CASSLDAGRDTGELFF.

The genes are TRBV11-2 and TRBJ1-3; D possibly corresponds to TRBD1 (6 bases). The germline CDR1 and CDR2 sequences are SGHAT and FQNNGV. The length of the CDR3 is 14 residues. The ends were cut back, 5 bases at V and 4 bases at J, with 12 bases in the middle. This CDR3 is CASSLAGVGNTIYF. CDR3 DNA: TGTGCCAGCAGCCTTGCAGGGGTCGGAAACACCATATATTTT.

The genes are TRBV4-3 and TRBJ2-7, with 13 positions matching TRBD2. V gave up 1 base and J gave up 5 bases; unmatched junction bases: 2. There are 15 residues in the CDR3. The germline CDR1 and CDR2 sequences are LGHNA and YSLEER. This CDR3 is CASSQGTSGSHEQYF. DNA for the CDR3: TGCGCCAGCAGCCAAGGGACTAGCGGGAGTCACGAGCAGTACTTC.

This chain joins TRBV5-6 and TRBJ1-4; unclear D gene. Germline V CDR1 and CDR2: SGHDT, YYEEEE. Trimming cost V 0 bases and J 10 bases, with 16 bases left between them. The CDR3 loop spans 15 amino acids. The CDR3 coding sequence is TGTGCCAGCAGCTTGGAGTTGGAAAAACCGGGAAAACTGTTTTTT. Protein sequence: CASSLELEKPGKLFF.

V gene TRBV10-3 combines with J gene TRBJ2-7; 8 bases are a match to TRBD1. V shed 8 bases and J 6 bases; nucleotides not matched to a gene: 6. Germline CDR1 and CDR2: ENHRY and SYGVKD. The CDR3 runs to 12 residues. The chain's CDR3 is CAIGPGGTEQYF. In nucleotides, the CDR3 is TGTGCCATCGGTCCAGGGGGCACCGAGCAGTACTTC.

The rearrangement joins TRBV7-2 to TRBJ1-2, with a possible D match to TRBD1 (6 bases). Germline CDR1 SGHTA, CDR2 FQGNSA. The length of the CDR3 is 13 residues. V was cut by 4 bases and J by 5 bases, with 11 bases left in between. CDR3 nucleotides: TGTGCCAGCAGCTCCGGGACATTTTATGGCTACACCTTC. It specifies CASSSGTFYGYTF. The entire variable domain, with the rest obtained from reference TRBV7-2 and TRBJ1-2, is as follows: GAGVSQSPSNKVTEKGKDVELRCDPISGHTALYWYRQSLGQGLEFLIYFQGNSAPDKSGLPSDRFSAERTGGSVSTLTIQRTQQEDSAVYLCASSSGTFYGYTFGSGTRLTVV.

The chain uses TRBV28 and TRBJ2-7, with 8 bases matching TRBD2. J gave up 3 bases and V 5 bases, and 9 bases lay outside the gene matches. The length of the CDR3 is 15 residues. Germline CDR1 and CDR2: MDHEN and SYDVKM. CDR3 loop: CASSLASGRHYEQYF. The DNA for the CDR3 is TGTGCCAGCAGTCTAGCTAGCGGGCGACACTACGAGCAGTACTTC.

This rearrangement joins TRBV4-3 to TRBJ2-7, with 7 nucleotides matching TRBD1. J was trimmed by 6 bases and V by 4 bases; bases with no gene match: 3. CDR1 and CDR2 from the germline V gene are LGHNA and YSLEER. CDR3 size: 12 residues. CDR3 region: CASSPGGSEQYF. DNA for the CDR3: TGCGCCAGCAGCCCAGGGGGAAGCGAGCAGTACTTC.

The chain has TRBV4-2 and TRBJ2-6; 7 nucleotides agree with TRBD2. V gave up 0 bases and J gave up 4 bases; unmatched junction bases: 6. Germline CDR1 LGHNA, CDR2 YNFKEQ. The CDR3 contains 17 residues. CDR3 sequence: CASSQDRRGTGANVLTF. In DNA form, the CDR3 reads TGTGCCAGCAGCCAAGATCGGCGGGGGACCGGGGCCAACGTCCTGACTTTC.

This clone occurred once. The genes are TRBV18 and TRBJ1-2; 9 bases agree with TRBD1. V lost 2 bases, J lost 4 bases, and 5 bases stayed unmatched. This CDR3 is built from 15 residues. Germline V lookup: CDR1 KGHSH, CDR2 LQKENI. The CDR3: CASSPTGGGSYGYTF. In DNA, the CDR3 is TGTGCCAGCTCACCAACAGGGGGCGGGAGCTATGGCTACACCTTC.

Only a few counts were recorded for this clone. V usage is TRBV7-3 and J usage is TRBJ2-1; 8 nucleotides agree with TRBD1. The CDR3 length is 14 residues. From germline, CDR1 is SGHTA and CDR2 FQGTGA. The J segment lost 9 bases and the V segment lost 1 base, leaving 5 bases of the junction unmatched. CDR3 coding DNA: TGTGCCAGCAGCTTAATCCCACAGGGGGGTGAGCAGTTCTTC. Translation: CASSLIPQGGEQFF.

The chain combines TRBV5-1 with TRBJ1-1; D ambiguous. The CDR3 extends over 13 amino acids. Trimming took off 1 base at V and 4 bases at J, with 8 bases between the two ends. From germline, CDR1 is SGHRS and CDR2 YFSETQ. Here the CDR3 DNA reads TGCGCCAGCAGCTTGAGCACGGGCACTGAAGCTTTCTTT. Amino acid sequence: CASSLSTGTEAFF.

This chain links TRBV10-3 with TRBJ1-5, with D perhaps TRBD1 (6 bases). CDR3 size: 14 residues. Between the trimmed V and J ends, which lost 3 bases and 4 bases, there was a span of 10 bases. The germline V gene has CDR1 ENHRY and CDR2 SYGVKD. The CDR3 DNA is TGTGCCATCAGTGAATTACAGGGAAATCAGCCCCAGCATTTT. Translation: CAISELQGNQPQHF.

This chain connects TRBV19 to TRBJ1-2; D remains unclear. CDR3 length equals 12 residues. CDR1 LNHDA and CDR2 SQIVND come from the germline V gene (reference sequence). V was trimmed by 2 bases and J by 7 bases, leaving 8 bases between them. CDR3 bases: TGTGCCAGTAGTATATCGGGGTTTGGCTACACCTTC. It yields the protein CASSISGFGYTF.

The genes are TRBV27 and TRBJ2-1; 14 nucleotides match TRBD2. After removal of 4 bases from V and 9 bases from J, the junction contained 8 bases not matched to a gene. Germline V gene lookup returns CDR1 MNHEY and CDR2 SMNVEV (reference sequence). The CDR3 is made up of 16 amino acids. The CDR3 here is CASSWGLAGVLGEQFF. CDR3 bases: TGTGCCAGCAGTTGGGGACTAGCGGGAGTTCTAGGTGAGCAGTTCTTC.

The chain carries TRBV6-1 and TRBJ2-3; the match to TRBD2 covers 11 bases. Germline loops: CDR1 MNHNS, CDR2 SASEGT. This CDR3 is built from 15 residues. The V gene end was trimmed by 8 bases and the J gene end by 0 bases; junction bases not matched to a gene: 4. The CDR3 is CASQRTSGSTDTQYF. CDR3 nucleotides: TGTGCCAGCCAAAGGACTAGCGGGAGCACAGATACGCAGTATTTT.

The genes are TRBV5-1 and TRBJ2-7, with 9 bases lining up with TRBD1. Germline V lookup: CDR1 SGHRS, CDR2 YFSETQ. CDR3 length equals 15 residues. J was trimmed by 1 base and V by 4 bases; bases with no gene match: 6. CDR3 loop: CASSRGTGRSYEQYF. The CDR3 DNA sequence: TGCGCCAGCAGCCGGGGGACAGGGAGATCCTACGAGCAGTACTTC.

The chain joins TRBV6-1 to TRBJ1-5; 8 nucleotides line up with TRBD1. The trim removed 5 bases at V and 5 bases at J, leaving 8 bases unmatched. Germline V gives CDR1 MNHNS, CDR2 SASEGT. The CDR3 spans 15 residues. DNA of the CDR3: TGTGCCAGCAGTCTGGACAGGGCGGTCCATCAGCCCCAGCATTTT. This translates into CASSLDRAVHQPQHF.